The 5 T cell receptor beta chains below all came from one sample that was sequenced in a study of human T cells and chemical hapten exposure. TCRdb itself ran the RACE reads through MiXCR, one entry per CDR3 protein. Of approximately 90,000 distinct CDR3 sequences listed, approximately 9% were seen once; the top ten hold roughly 3.1%. Time point: healthy volunteer bleed at 2 weeks. Sequencing started from total RNA isolated from unfractionated whole blood. The material sequenced was whole blood. The receptors originated from a female donor in good health. Some clones in this sample may be carry-over from other donors' samples.

The chain recombines TRBV20-1 with TRBJ1-6; D unresolved. Per germline, CDR1 DFQATT and CDR2 SNEGSKA (reference sequence). The CDR3 runs 10 residues. The V end was cut by 4 bases, the J end by 10 bases, with 5 bases between. The CDR3 loop is CSAIGSPLHF. CDR3 DNA sequence: TGCAGTGCTATCGGATCACCCCTCCACTTT.

This chain joins TRBV27 and TRBJ1-1; TRBD1 matches at 8 bases. V shed 5 bases, J shed 1 base, and the junction held 9 bases outside the gene matches. Germline V lookup: CDR1 MNHEY, CDR2 SMNVEV (reference sequence). The CDR3 has 16 amino acids. CDR3 DNA sequence: TGTGCCAGCAGTGGCAGGACAGGGAGGGGGAACACTGAAGCTTTCTTT. This gives the protein CASSGRTGRGNTEAFF.

The chain combines TRBV10-3 with TRBJ2-4, with 7 nucleotides matching TRBD2. The V gene end was trimmed by 3 bases and the J gene end by 0 bases; junction bases not matched to a gene: 5. Germline V gives CDR1 ENHRY, CDR2 SYGVKD. This CDR3 region has 16 residues. The CDR3 loop is CAISDRDYIAKNIQYF. The CDR3 region has the DNA TGTGCCATCAGTGACCGGGACTATATAGCCAAAAACATTCAGTACTTC.

This clonotype showed up just a few times. The rearrangement uses TRBV5-6 and TRBJ2-7; the match to TRBD2 covers 8 bases. CDR1 and CDR2 (germline): SGHDT, YYEEEE. Trimming removed 4 bases from V and 2 bases from J; junction bases left unmatched: 14. The CDR3 sequence is 17 residues long. CDR3 region: CASSPIDSSGRPYEQYF. In DNA, the CDR3 is TGTGCCAGCAGCCCCATAGACTCAAGCGGGAGACCCTACGAGCAGTACTTC.

This clonotype was counted many times. This chain joins TRBV7-2 and TRBJ1-6, with D uncertain. The V gene's germline CDR1 is SGHTA and CDR2 FQGNSA. V was pared by 5 bases and J by 9 bases, with 11 bases between. There are 13 residues in the CDR3. CDR3 nucleotide sequence: TGTGCCAGCAGCGTACAATCGGTTTCACCCCTCCACTTT. Protein product: CASSVQSVSPLHF.